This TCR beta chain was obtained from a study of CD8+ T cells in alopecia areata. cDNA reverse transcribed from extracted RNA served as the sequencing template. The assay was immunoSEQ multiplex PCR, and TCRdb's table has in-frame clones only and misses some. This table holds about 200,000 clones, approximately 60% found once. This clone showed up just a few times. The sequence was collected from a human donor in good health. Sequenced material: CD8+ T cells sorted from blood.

The chain's CDR3 is CASSLGVTEAFF. The CDR3 coding sequence is TGTGCCAGCAGCCTTGGTGTCACTGAAGCTTTCTTT. V and J are TRBV14 and TRBJ1-1, with D unclear. CDR3 length: 12 amino acids. Per the germline V gene, CDR1 is SGHDN and CDR2 is FVKESK. V dropped 4 bases and J dropped 4 bases, with 7 bases sitting between them.